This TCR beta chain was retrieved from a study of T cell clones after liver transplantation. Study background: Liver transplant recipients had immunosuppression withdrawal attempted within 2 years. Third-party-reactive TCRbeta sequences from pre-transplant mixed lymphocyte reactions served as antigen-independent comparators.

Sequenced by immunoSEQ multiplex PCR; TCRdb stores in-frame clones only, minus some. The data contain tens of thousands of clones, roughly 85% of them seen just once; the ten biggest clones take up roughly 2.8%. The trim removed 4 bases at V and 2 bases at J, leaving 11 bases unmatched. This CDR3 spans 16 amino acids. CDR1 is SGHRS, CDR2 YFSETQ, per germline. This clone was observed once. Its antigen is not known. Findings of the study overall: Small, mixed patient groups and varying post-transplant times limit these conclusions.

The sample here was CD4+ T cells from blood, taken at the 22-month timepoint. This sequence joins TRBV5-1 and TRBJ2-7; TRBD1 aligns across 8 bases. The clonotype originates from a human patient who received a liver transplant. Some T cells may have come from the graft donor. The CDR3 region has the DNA TGCGCCAGCAGCCGGGGCAGGGGGCGTCCCCCCTACGAGCAGTACTTC. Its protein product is CASSRGRGRPPYEQYF.